Listed below are T cell receptor beta chains from one sample, sequenced in a study of T-cell memory formation after mild COVID-19. In TCRdb, the 5' RACE reads were re-called with MiXCR into one record per CDR3 protein. The sample shows hundreds of thousands of distinct CDR3 sequences, roughly an eighth of them seen only once. Specimen: PBMCs or a T cell subset sorted from them (not recorded which). The receptors here all came from a man aged 18 to 35 who had mild COVID-19 (a few samples of this study predate the infection). Cell type and time point are not known. Both conserved end residues are part of each CDR3. The order of the fields is clone size, V gene, D gene, J gene, CDR3 DNA, CDR3 protein. A D gene is named only where the DNA matches it firmly. Clone sizes are given selectively: once, few, many, or a class where the clone is expanded.

abundance: few
v_gene: TRBV7-6
d_gene: TRBD1
j_gene: TRBJ2-7
CDR3nt: TGTGCCAGCAGCCCACAGGGGAATTCCTACGAGCAGTACTTC
CDR3aa: CASSPQGNSYEQYF

abundance: few
v_gene: TRBV20-1
d_gene: TRBD2
j_gene: TRBJ2-1
CDR3nt: TGCAGTGCTCCTCCGGGACTAGCGGGGGTGAAGTCCTACAATGAGCAGTTCTTC
CDR3aa: CSAPPGLAGVKSYNEQFF

abundance: NA
v_gene: TRBV12-3/TRBV12-4
d_gene: TRBD1
j_gene: TRBJ1-5
CDR3nt: TGTGCCAGCAGTTTCGGACAGGGGGCTAGTCAGCCCCAGCATTTT
CDR3aa: CASSFGQGASQPQHF

abundance: few
v_gene: TRBV7-2
d_gene: NA
j_gene: TRBJ2-1
CDR3nt: TGTGCCAGCAGCAGTGGCGGGACAGAGTACAATGAGCAGTTCTTC
CDR3aa: CASSSGGTEYNEQFF

abundance: NA
v_gene: TRBV3-1
d_gene: NA
j_gene: TRBJ2-5
CDR3nt: TGTGCCAGCAGCCGAGGGGAACGTAGAGAGACCCAGTACTTC
CDR3aa: CASSRGERRETQYF

abundance: NA
v_gene: TRBV5-1
d_gene: NA
j_gene: TRBJ2-5
CDR3nt: TGCGCCACCTTGATTTCGGAGACCCAGTACTTC
CDR3aa: CATLISETQYF

abundance: few
v_gene: TRBV19
d_gene: NA
j_gene: TRBJ2-3
CDR3nt: TGTGCCAGTAGTTTAACGGACAGCCCAGATACGCAGTATTTT
CDR3aa: CASSLTDSPDTQYF

abundance: few
v_gene: TRBV7-2
d_gene: NA
j_gene: TRBJ2-1
CDR3nt: TGTGCCAGCACCCCATGGACAGTCCACTCCTACAATGAGCAGTTCTTC
CDR3aa: CASTPWTVHSYNEQFF

abundance: NA
v_gene: TRBV7-2
d_gene: NA
j_gene: TRBJ1-6
CDR3nt: TGTGCCAGCAGCTTAGGACGGCCGGGGGATTCACCCCTCCACTTT
CDR3aa: CASSLGRPGDSPLHF

abundance: NA
v_gene: TRBV11-3
d_gene: NA
j_gene: TRBJ2-1
CDR3nt: TGTGCCAGCAGCTTATTTCTCGGAGTGGAGCAGTTCTTC
CDR3aa: CASSLFLGVEQFF

abundance: many
v_gene: TRBV15
d_gene: NA
j_gene: TRBJ2-5
CDR3nt: TGTGCCACCAGGGGGGTTTGGTCGAACCAAGAGACCCAGTACTTC
CDR3aa: CATRGVWSNQETQYF

abundance: many
v_gene: TRBV7-2
d_gene: NA
j_gene: TRBJ2-2
CDR3nt: TGTGCCAGCAGCTTAGTCCCACAGTTCACCGGGGAGCTGTTTTTT
CDR3aa: CASSLVPQFTGELFF

abundance: few
v_gene: TRBV5-1
d_gene: NA
j_gene: TRBJ2-6
CDR3nt: TGCGCCAGCAGCTTGAGGGGTGGCGGGGCCAACGTCCTGACTTTC
CDR3aa: CASSLRGGGANVLTF

abundance: NA
v_gene: TRBV6-5
d_gene: NA
j_gene: TRBJ1-1
CDR3nt: TGTGCCAGCAGGTCGGAGTCGATTGAAGCTTTCTTT
CDR3aa: CASRSESIEAFF

abundance: NA
v_gene: TRBV9
d_gene: NA
j_gene: TRBJ1-6
CDR3nt: TGTGCCAGCAGCCCCCAACCCTCCTATAATTCACCCCTCCACTTT
CDR3aa: CASSPQPSYNSPLHF

abundance: few
v_gene: TRBV6-2/TRBV6-3
d_gene: NA
j_gene: TRBJ2-7
CDR3nt: TGTGCCAGCAGTTACACGGAACAGACAGGTACCTACGAGCAGTACTTC
CDR3aa: CASSYTEQTGTYEQYF

abundance: NA
v_gene: TRBV18
d_gene: NA
j_gene: TRBJ2-3
CDR3nt: TGTGCCAGCTCACCGTGGGATACGCAGTATTTT
CDR3aa: CASSPWDTQYF

abundance: few
v_gene: TRBV6-5
d_gene: NA
j_gene: TRBJ1-5
CDR3nt: TGTGCCAGCAGTTACACTTTGGGTCAGCCCCAGCATTTT
CDR3aa: CASSYTLGQPQHF

abundance: NA
v_gene: TRBV4-3
d_gene: TRBD1
j_gene: TRBJ1-1
CDR3nt: TGCGCCAGCAGCCAATCAGGGGGCTATAACACTGAAGCTTTCTTT
CDR3aa: CASSQSGGYNTEAFF

abundance: many
v_gene: TRBV7-6
d_gene: NA
j_gene: TRBJ1-1
CDR3nt: TGTGCCAGCAGCTTAGCGTCCGGGTGGGGGGACACTGAAGCTTTCTTT
CDR3aa: CASSLASGWGDTEAFF

abundance: NA
v_gene: TRBV20-1
d_gene: NA
j_gene: TRBJ1-6
CDR3nt: TGCAGTGCTAGGGCGTGGCGGATTAATTCACCCCTCCACTTT
CDR3aa: CSARAWRINSPLHF

abundance: few
v_gene: TRBV30
d_gene: TRBD2
j_gene: TRBJ2-5
CDR3nt: TGTGCCCGGGCGGGGGGGAGCCAAGAGACCCAGTACTTC
CDR3aa: CARAGGSQETQYF

abundance: few
v_gene: TRBV4-3
d_gene: TRBD2
j_gene: TRBJ2-3
CDR3nt: TGCGCCAGCAGCCACATTCCTAGCGGGGGGGCTCATACGCAGTATTTT
CDR3aa: CASSHIPSGGAHTQYF

abundance: few
v_gene: TRBV7-9
d_gene: NA
j_gene: TRBJ1-1
CDR3nt: TGTGCCAGCGTCCTTGACAGGAACACTGAAGCTTTCTTT
CDR3aa: CASVLDRNTEAFF

abundance: many
v_gene: TRBV7-9
d_gene: TRBD1
j_gene: TRBJ2-7
CDR3nt: TGTGCCAGCAGCTTTTGGGGACAGGGGCGGATCGAGCAGTACTTC
CDR3aa: CASSFWGQGRIEQYF

abundance: few
v_gene: TRBV7-2
d_gene: NA
j_gene: TRBJ1-2
CDR3nt: TGTGCCAGCAGCTCCCCAACAGGGTACAGGTGGGGCTACACCTTC
CDR3aa: CASSSPTGYRWGYTF

abundance: few
v_gene: TRBV5-1
d_gene: TRBD1
j_gene: TRBJ2-5
CDR3nt: TGCGCCAGCAGATTGACAGGGTATGGAGAGACCCAGTACTTC
CDR3aa: CASRLTGYGETQYF

abundance: medium-sized
v_gene: TRBV6-4
d_gene: TRBD2
j_gene: TRBJ2-1
CDR3nt: TGTGCCAGCAGTGAAGCGGGGGGCTCCTACAATGAGCAGTTCTTC
CDR3aa: CASSEAGGSYNEQFF

abundance: few
v_gene: TRBV27
d_gene: NA
j_gene: TRBJ2-7
CDR3nt: TGTGCCAGCAGTCTTCGGTGGGGGAACTCCTACGAGCAGTACTTC
CDR3aa: CASSLRWGNSYEQYF

abundance: NA
v_gene: TRBV14
d_gene: TRBD1
j_gene: TRBJ2-7
CDR3nt: TGTGCCAGCAGCCGCTGGACAGGGAGCTCCTACGAGCAGTACTTC
CDR3aa: CASSRWTGSSYEQYF

abundance: few
v_gene: TRBV27
d_gene: NA
j_gene: TRBJ2-3
CDR3nt: TGTGCCAGCAGTTTATCGGCGTCGTACACAGATACGCAGTATTTT
CDR3aa: CASSLSASYTDTQYF

abundance: few
v_gene: TRBV20-1
d_gene: NA
j_gene: TRBJ2-1
CDR3nt: TGCAGTGCTCAAAGCGGTTACAATGAGCAGTTCTTC
CDR3aa: CSAQSGYNEQFF

abundance: many
v_gene: TRBV4-2
d_gene: TRBD1
j_gene: TRBJ2-3
CDR3nt: TGTGCCAGCAGCCCCTTGGGACAGAGCACAGATACGCAGTATTTT
CDR3aa: CASSPLGQSTDTQYF

abundance: NA
v_gene: TRBV11-1
d_gene: TRBD2
j_gene: TRBJ2-3
CDR3nt: TGTGCCAGCAGCCCTAAGCGGGGGGGCTTCGCAGATACGCAGTATTTT
CDR3aa: CASSPKRGGFADTQYF

abundance: NA
v_gene: TRBV20-1
d_gene: NA
j_gene: TRBJ1-1
CDR3nt: TGCAGTGCTGTATATCCGGGACGGATGAACACTGAAGCTTTCTTT
CDR3aa: CSAVYPGRMNTEAFF

abundance: NA
v_gene: TRBV4-3
d_gene: NA
j_gene: TRBJ2-3
CDR3nt: TGCGCCAGCAGCCAAGTAGCCCACAGGGCAGATACGCAGTATTTT
CDR3aa: CASSQVAHRADTQYF

abundance: NA
v_gene: TRBV4-1
d_gene: NA
j_gene: TRBJ1-1
CDR3nt: TGCGCCAGCAGCCAAGATTGGGGGCAGACTGAAGCTTTCTTT
CDR3aa: CASSQDWGQTEAFF

abundance: few
v_gene: TRBV27
d_gene: NA
j_gene: TRBJ2-3
CDR3nt: TGTGCCAGCACCCCATCAGTAAGCCTGGATACGCAGTATTTT
CDR3aa: CASTPSVSLDTQYF

abundance: few
v_gene: TRBV20-1
d_gene: TRBD1
j_gene: TRBJ2-6
CDR3nt: TGCAGTGCTACCCAGGGGGCTGGGGCCAACGTCCTGACTTTC
CDR3aa: CSATQGAGANVLTF

abundance: NA
v_gene: TRBV12-3/TRBV12-4
d_gene: NA
j_gene: TRBJ1-1
CDR3nt: TGTGCCAGCAGTCGCGCCCCGGGGAACACTGAAGCTTTCTTT
CDR3aa: CASSRAPGNTEAFF

abundance: few
v_gene: TRBV5-6
d_gene: NA
j_gene: TRBJ2-7
CDR3nt: TGTGCCAGCAGCAGACTCGAAAGGATGACCTACGAGCAGTACTTC
CDR3aa: CASSRLERMTYEQYF

abundance: many
v_gene: TRBV6-5
d_gene: NA
j_gene: TRBJ1-2
CDR3nt: TGTGCCAGCAGGGATGGAGGGGGTGGAGGCTATGGCTACACCTTC
CDR3aa: CASRDGGGGGYGYTF

abundance: many
v_gene: TRBV9
d_gene: TRBD2
j_gene: TRBJ2-1
CDR3nt: TGTGCCAGCAGCGTTAGCGGGGGGTACAATGAGCAGTTCTTC
CDR3aa: CASSVSGGYNEQFF

abundance: NA
v_gene: TRBV7-8
d_gene: NA
j_gene: TRBJ1-4
CDR3nt: TGTGCCAGCACCCTTGGGACGCTGGTATTGGGTGAAAAACTGTTTTTT
CDR3aa: CASTLGTLVLGEKLFF

abundance: NA
v_gene: TRBV5-1
d_gene: NA
j_gene: TRBJ2-5
CDR3nt: TGCGCCAGCAGCCCCGGGACACATCAAGAGACCCAGTACTTC
CDR3aa: CASSPGTHQETQYF

abundance: few
v_gene: TRBV28
d_gene: NA
j_gene: TRBJ2-5
CDR3nt: TGTGCCAGCAGAAAGCGGACAGCGAGGGGAGAGACCCAGTACTTC
CDR3aa: CASRKRTARGETQYF

abundance: NA
v_gene: TRBV15
d_gene: NA
j_gene: TRBJ2-3
CDR3nt: TGTGCCACCAGCAGGCGAACGACGCCAGATACGCAGTATTTT
CDR3aa: CATSRRTTPDTQYF

abundance: few
v_gene: TRBV4-1
d_gene: TRBD2
j_gene: TRBJ2-7
CDR3nt: TGCGCCAGCAGGGGCGGGAGTAGCTCCTACGAGCAGTACTTC
CDR3aa: CASRGGSSSYEQYF

abundance: few
v_gene: TRBV6-2/TRBV6-3
d_gene: NA
j_gene: TRBJ2-3
CDR3nt: TGTGCCAGCAAATCGGGAAGGAGCACAGATACGCAGTATTTT
CDR3aa: CASKSGRSTDTQYF

abundance: once
v_gene: TRBV29-1
d_gene: NA
j_gene: TRBJ1-1
CDR3nt: TGCATCGGGTCTTGGGACACTGAAGCTTTCTTT
CDR3aa: CIGSWDTEAFF

abundance: NA
v_gene: TRBV5-1
d_gene: NA
j_gene: TRBJ2-7
CDR3nt: TGCGCCAGCACCTCTCTCGCAGACTACGAGCAGTACTTC
CDR3aa: CASTSLADYEQYF

abundance: NA
v_gene: TRBV6-6
d_gene: TRBD1
j_gene: TRBJ1-3
CDR3nt: TGTGCCAGCAACCGACAGGGAGTCACTGGAAACACCATATATTTT
CDR3aa: CASNRQGVTGNTIYF

abundance: many
v_gene: TRBV28
d_gene: NA
j_gene: TRBJ2-1
CDR3nt: TGTGCCAGCACACCCCTATGGAATGAGCAGTTCTTC
CDR3aa: CASTPLWNEQFF

abundance: NA
v_gene: TRBV6-5
d_gene: TRBD1
j_gene: TRBJ2-7
CDR3nt: TGTGCCAGCAGTAGGAGGGACAGGGGCTACGAGCAGTACTTC
CDR3aa: CASSRRDRGYEQYF

abundance: many
v_gene: TRBV4-1
d_gene: TRBD2
j_gene: TRBJ2-7
CDR3nt: TGCGCCAGCAGCCCGTCGACTAGCCCCTCCTGGGGCGAGCAGTACTTC
CDR3aa: CASSPSTSPSWGEQYF